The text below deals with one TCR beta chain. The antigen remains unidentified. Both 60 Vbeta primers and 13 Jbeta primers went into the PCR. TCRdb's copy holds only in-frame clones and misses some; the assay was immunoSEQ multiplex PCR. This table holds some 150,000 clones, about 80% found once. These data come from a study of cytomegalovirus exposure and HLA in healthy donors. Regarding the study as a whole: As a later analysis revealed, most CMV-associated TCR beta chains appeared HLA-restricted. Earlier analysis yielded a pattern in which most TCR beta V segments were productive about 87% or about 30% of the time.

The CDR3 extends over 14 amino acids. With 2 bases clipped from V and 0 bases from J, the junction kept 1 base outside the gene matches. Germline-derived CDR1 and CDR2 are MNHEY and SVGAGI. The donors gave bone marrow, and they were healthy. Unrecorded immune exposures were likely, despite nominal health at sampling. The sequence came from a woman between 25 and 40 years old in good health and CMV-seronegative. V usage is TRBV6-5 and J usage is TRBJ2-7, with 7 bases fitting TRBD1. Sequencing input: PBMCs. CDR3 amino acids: CASSYGTASYEQYF. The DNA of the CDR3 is TGTGCCAGCAGTTACGGGACAGCCTCCTACGAGCAGTACTTC.